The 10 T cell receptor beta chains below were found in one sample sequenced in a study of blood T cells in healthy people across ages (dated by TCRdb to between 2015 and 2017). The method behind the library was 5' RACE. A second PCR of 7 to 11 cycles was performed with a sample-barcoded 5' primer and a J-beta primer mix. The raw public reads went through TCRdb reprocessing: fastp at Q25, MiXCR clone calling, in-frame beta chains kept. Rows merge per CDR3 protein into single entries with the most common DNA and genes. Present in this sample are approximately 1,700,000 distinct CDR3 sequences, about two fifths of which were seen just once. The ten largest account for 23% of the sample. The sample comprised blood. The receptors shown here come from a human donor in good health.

CDR3 sequence reads: CASSIGGGNEQFF. The CDR3 nucleotides read TGTGCCAGCAGTATCGGTGGGGGTAATGAGCAGTTCTTC. The chain links TRBV6-2 or TRBV6-3 to TRBJ2-1, with D perhaps being TRBD1 or TRBD2 (5 bases each). The CDR3 runs to 13 residues. Germline values: CDR1 MNHEY, CDR2 SVGEGT. Trimming removed 5 bases at V and 7 bases at J, with 12 bases between.

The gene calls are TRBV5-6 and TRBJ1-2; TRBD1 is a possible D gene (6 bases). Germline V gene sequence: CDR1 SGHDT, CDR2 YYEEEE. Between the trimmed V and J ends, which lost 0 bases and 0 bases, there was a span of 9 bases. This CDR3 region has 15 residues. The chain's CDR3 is CASSLAGAANYGYTF. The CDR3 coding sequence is TGTGCCAGCAGCTTGGCAGGGGCGGCTAACTATGGCTACACCTTC. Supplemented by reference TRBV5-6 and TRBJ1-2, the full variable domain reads DAGVTQSPTHLIKTRGQQVTLRCSPKSGHDTVSWYQQALGQGPQFIFQYYEEEERQRGNFPDRFSGHQFPNYSSELNVNALLLGDSALYLCASSLAGAANYGYTFGSGTRLTVV.

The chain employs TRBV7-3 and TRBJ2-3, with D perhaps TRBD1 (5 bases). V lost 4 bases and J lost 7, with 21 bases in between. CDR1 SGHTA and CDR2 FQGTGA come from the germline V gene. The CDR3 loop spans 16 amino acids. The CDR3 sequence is CASSSPKQVGQNTQYF. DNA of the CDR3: TGTGCCAGCAGCTCACCTAAACAGGTCGGGCAAAATACGCAGTATTTT.

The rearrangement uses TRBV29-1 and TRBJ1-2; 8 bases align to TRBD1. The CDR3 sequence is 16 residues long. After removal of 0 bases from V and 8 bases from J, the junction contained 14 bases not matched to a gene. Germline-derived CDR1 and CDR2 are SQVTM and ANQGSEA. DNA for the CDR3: TGCAGCGTTGAAGATTGGGCACAGGGGGTAATCGGCGGCTACACCTTC. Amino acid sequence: CSVEDWAQGVIGGYTF. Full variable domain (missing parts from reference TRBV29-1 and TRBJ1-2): SAVISQKPSRDICQRGTSLTIQCQVDSQVTMMFWYRQQPGQSLTLIATANQGSEATYESGFVIDKFPISRPNLTFSTLTVSNMSPEDSSIYLCSVEDWAQGVIGGYTFGSGTRLTVV.

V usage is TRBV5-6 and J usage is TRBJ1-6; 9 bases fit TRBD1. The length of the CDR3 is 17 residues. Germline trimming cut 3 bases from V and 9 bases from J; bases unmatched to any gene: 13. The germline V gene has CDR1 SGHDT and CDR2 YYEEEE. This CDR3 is CASSSDRGEFLSSPLHF. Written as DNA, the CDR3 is TGTGCCAGCAGCTCGGACAGGGGCGAGTTCCTATCTTCACCCCTCCACTTT.

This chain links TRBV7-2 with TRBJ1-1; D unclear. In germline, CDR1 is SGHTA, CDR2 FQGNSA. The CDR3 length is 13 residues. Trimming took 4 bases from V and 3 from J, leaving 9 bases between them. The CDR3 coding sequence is TGTGCCAGCAGCTCGGGTCCGGACACTGAAGCTTTCTTT. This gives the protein CASSSGPDTEAFF.

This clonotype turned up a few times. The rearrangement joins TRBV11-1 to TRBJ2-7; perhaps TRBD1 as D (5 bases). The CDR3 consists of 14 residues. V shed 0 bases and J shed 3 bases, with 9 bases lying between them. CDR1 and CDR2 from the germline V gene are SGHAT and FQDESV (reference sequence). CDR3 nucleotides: TGTGCCAGCAGCTTAGCAGGGGTCCACTACGAGCAGTACTTC. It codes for CASSLAGVHYEQYF.

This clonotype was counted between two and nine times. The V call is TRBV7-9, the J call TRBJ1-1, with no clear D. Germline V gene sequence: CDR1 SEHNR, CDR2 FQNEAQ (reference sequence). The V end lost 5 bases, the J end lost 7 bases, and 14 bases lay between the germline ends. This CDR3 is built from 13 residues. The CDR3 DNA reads TGTGCCAGCAGCCCTAGCGGGCGGAGTGAAGCTTTCTTT. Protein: CASSPSGRSEAFF.

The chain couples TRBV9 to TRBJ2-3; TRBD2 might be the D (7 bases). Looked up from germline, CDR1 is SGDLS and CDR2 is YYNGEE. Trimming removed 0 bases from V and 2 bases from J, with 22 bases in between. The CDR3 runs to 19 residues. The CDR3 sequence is CASSVATMGGAIATDTQYF. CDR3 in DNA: TGTGCCAGCAGCGTAGCTACCATGGGGGGGGCGATAGCCACAGATACGCAGTATTTT.

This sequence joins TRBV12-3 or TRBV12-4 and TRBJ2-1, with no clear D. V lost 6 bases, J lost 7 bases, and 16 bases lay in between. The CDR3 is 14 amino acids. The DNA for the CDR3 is TGTGCCAGCAGCCCCGGGCCCGGTAGGAATGAGCAGTTCTTC. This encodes CASSPGPGRNEQFF.